This T cell receptor beta chain was found in a study of cytomegalovirus exposure and HLA in healthy donors (TCRdb year 2017). A note on the overall study: An earlier analysis of approximately 550 of the donors reported about 250 Gb of sequence data and 117 million unique TCR beta sequences from 190 million or so T cells. An early release covering some 640 HLA-typed donors comprised approximately 300 gigabases of sequencing data and tens of millions of unique TCR sequences. The genetic ancestry cluster associated with self-reported Caucasian donors included over 65% of the 398 genotyped donors. The study was designed to test whether signatures of past pathogen exposure could be identified by cataloging public T cell receptors. The study profiled the T cell repertoires of approximately 700 subjects by immunosequencing and related them to cytomegalovirus serostatus. Along with the approximately 650-subject first cohort, a separate validation cohort of approximately 110 different subjects was used. The study combined high-throughput TCR immunosequencing, statistical association of individual TCRs with disease status, and machine learning to predict cytomegalovirus infection status. To study patterns of TCR occurrence, a later analysis re-analyzed previously published TCR beta repertoires from just over 650 donors and added high-resolution HLA genotyping. The later analysis used no new phenotypic data to find candidate immune exposures, relying instead on TCR beta sequences and their occurrence across donors. To decide whether each TCR beta V gene segment behaved as functional or pseudogenic, an earlier analysis of several hundred of the donors relied on high-throughput TCR beta sequencing. Donor age, sex, ethnicity and CMV serostatus were compiled alongside the repertoire data. In a later genetic analysis, genome-wide SNP genotypes for 398 of the 666 donors were used, and that subset was treated as a discovery cohort. Every discovery cohort repertoire had been produced on one sequencing platform. HLA typing covered class I and class II loci at four-digit resolution. Typing coverage differed by locus: A, B, C, DRB1 and DQB1 were typed in roughly 620-630 donors, DQA1 in about 510, DPA1 in approximately 610, and DPB1 in 450 to 490. About five DR-DQ haplotypes were handled as single units for association and clustering, since linkage in the cohort was strong. Among about 400 genotyped donors of the cohort, an average of about 220,000 unique TCR beta nucleotide sequences was sequenced per donor, of which about 19% were non-productive.

The cohort comprised 670 or so healthy bone marrow donors. At the time of sampling, every cohort member was nominally healthy, though immune exposures that went unrecorded were likely present. The donor was CMV seronegative and belonged to the group of around 400 seronegative cohort members. Each donor provided a peripheral blood sample, and peripheral blood mononuclear cells were used for TCR beta sequencing. The Qiagen DNeasy Blood Extraction Kit was used to extract genomic DNA from the blood cell samples. The CDR3 numbers 15 residues from cysteine through phenylalanine. Here the CDR3 DNA is all that survives: 45 bases in frame from base 1. CDR1 SGHTA and CDR2 FQGTGA are derived from the germline V gene. Germline trimming amounts to 5 bases on V and 6 bases on J, with 7 as the count of junction bases outside the gene matches. Receptor amplification or capture employed the immunoSEQ multiplex PCR assay. The multiplex PCR relied on a mix of 60 forward primers for TCR Vbeta segments and 13 reverse primers for TCR Jbeta segments. Amplification of the CDR3 region of rearranged TCR beta genes was performed with a multiplex PCR assay on genomic DNA. The amplified TCR beta libraries were sequenced on the Illumina HiSeq System as 87-base-pair reads. Under the source paper's analysis protocol: A later analysis tallied some 79 million unique TCR beta chains across the 666 repertoires, and about 12 million of those chains were shared by two or more donors. To remove PCR and sequencing errors, raw reads were error-corrected and collapsed into unique sequences using a nearest-neighbor algorithm that merged closely related sequences. To assign V, D and J gene segments, CDR3 sequences were aligned to IMGT reference sequences. For a sequence to be retained, at least a six-nucleotide match to both a V gene segment and a J gene segment was required. A rearrangement counted as productive if the CDR3 had no stop codons and remained in frame with V and J, and every other rearrangement counted as non-productive. CDR3 was defined by IMGT convention, running from the second conserved V-encoded cysteine to the conserved J-encoded phenylalanine. In an earlier analysis of more than 550 of the donors, sequences lacking an unambiguous match to a single V gene segment were excluded. An earlier analysis of several hundred of the donors called V segments functional above 56.7% productive rearrangements and segregating when the between-donor standard deviation exceeded 5%. A statistical classification framework was built for diagnosing cytomegalovirus status from the catalog of TCR beta chain sequences. In a later analysis, TCR nucleotide sequences were compared against IMGT/GENE-DB human TR gene sequences so that V and J genes could be assigned. The TCRdist pipeline was used in a later analysis to assign CDR3 sequences and most-parsimonious VDJ recombination scenarios. In a later analysis, each TCR beta chain was defined by its CDR3 amino acid sequence together with its V-gene family, and reads lacking a unique V-gene family were excluded. A later analysis removed 500 to 650 highly shared, low-generation-probability nucleotide sequences to deal with suspected cross-contamination and a sequencing artifact. In a later analysis, a clonal expansion index was calculated for each public chain from normalized within-repertoire ranks of inferred template counts. In a later analysis, generation probabilities were computed with a VDJ recombination model fitted to out-of-frame rearrangements, and the resulting probabilities were checked against IGoR. A later analysis scored TCR-TCR, TCR-HLA and TCR-CMV co-occurrence with hypergeometric tests, applying a repertoire-size bias correction to TCR pairs. To estimate false discovery rates, a later analysis permuted the HLA or CMV assignments 20 times. In a later analysis, co-occurring TCRs were grouped using DBSCAN, and TCRdist sequence similarity was added for clustering within HLA-allele-positive subsets. For co-occurrence clustering, repertoires with fewer than 30,000 or more than 120,000 public chains were excluded, along with 5 or 6 repertoires with anomalous nucleotide sharing. Imported from immuneACCESS, the table was reduced by TCRdb to in-frame sequences with V and J called. These copies leave out some clones; in studies compared against another copy, an unresolved V gene accounts for under half, and the cause of the remainder is not known. D and trimming were read from the DNA, whereas the V and J calls and clone size are those reported in that table. In this sample the table shows fewer than 200,000 clones, roughly four fifths of which occur a single time. The ten largest clones add up to 2% to 3% of the sample.

Study-wide conclusions, independent of this receptor: Immune exposure information for the cohort was limited to CMV serostatus. A group of highly shared sequence variants was considered likely to be a technical artifact of the sequencing pipeline. Compared with the 666-donor mean, donors in an Asian-associated ancestry cluster had fewer N-insertions in productive TCRs, according to a later genetic analysis. The presence/absence analyses assumed that sequencing depth was roughly uniform across donors, and that assumption may not be true. This cohort had only TCR beta chains sequenced, and the lack of alpha or paired-chain data limited which features could be detected. A later analysis reported that several top co-occurrence clusters appeared linked to parvovirus B19, influenza, CMV and Epstein-Barr virus. The earlier analysis of approximately 590 of the donors excluded fewer than 20 rarely observed V segments, including chromosome 9 orphons, because counts were too low. A later analysis associated 15,000 or so TCR beta sequences with specific HLA alleles at a false discovery rate of 0.05. While some public TCRs were present in many individuals, most TCR sequences turned up only very rarely across donors. Cytomegalovirus status was reported to be diagnosed by the classifier with high specificity and sensitivity in both the original and validation cohorts. In vitro tests confirmed that a few of the cytomegalovirus-associated TCR beta chains recognize cytomegalovirus antigens. In an earlier analysis of fewer than 750 of the donors, most TCR beta V segments were observed in productive rearrangements about 87% or about 30% of the time, broadly matching IMGT annotations. In a later analysis, TCR association rates were found to vary across HLA loci, with the most associated TCRs seen for DRB1 alleles and the fewest for HLA-C alleles. An association between a missense DCLRE1C variant and V-gene and J-gene trimming of TCR beta chains was found in a later genetic analysis and replicated in an independent cohort. The authors suggested that the approach could potentially be extended to other disease states and immunological phenotypes. HLA typing was unavailable for some donors at each locus, so association tests used only the typed subset. The study gave a list of under 200 TCR beta chains associated with cytomegalovirus. Because the 87-base-pair reads could not distinguish some IMGT-functional V segments, including TRBV6-2 and TRBV6-3, those segments were excluded. Correlated functional status among segregating V segments might be attributable to linkage disequilibrium, but an unknown experimental factor could not be ruled out. Most CMV-associated TCR beta chains appeared to be HLA-restricted in a later analysis, and the HLA associations seemed to be driven largely by CMV exposure. A later analysis found that HLA-associated TCR beta chains were more clonally expanded and had lower generation probabilities than equally common non-associated chains. When HLA alleles, especially DR and DQ, strongly co-occurred, attributing TCR associations to individual alleles was difficult. A further reported finding was that TCR beta sequences accurately predicted the HLA-A and HLA-B alleles for most subjects in the first cohort.

Concerning this clone itself: What this receptor recognizes is not known. Base qualities were left out, and no much larger clone turns up one base away.

The TCR originated in a female donor in good health and CMV-seronegative. The sequence is built from TRBV7-3 and TRBJ1-6, with 7 middle bases fitting TRBD1. The sequencing input was PBMCs. CDR3 protein: CASSAKGASNSPLHF. The nucleotide sequence reads as follows: TGTGCCAGCAGCGCAAAGGGGGCGAGTAATTCACCCCTCCACTTT.